These T cell receptor beta chains were read from a single sample in a study of blood T cell repertoires in COVID-19. The repertoire was sequenced with immunoSEQ multiplex PCR; TCRdb's copy has only in-frame clones and lacks some. Here the sample spans approximately 44,000 clones, more than 70% being singletons. The sequencing input was peripheral blood. Every receptor here comes from a human donor in a cohort sampled during active COVID-19. Each CDR3 is given with its conserved first and last residue. D genes are given only for firm matches. Some rows have no size entry. The others give once, few or many, or a class for an expanded clone.

V	J	D	size	DNA	CDR3
TRBV5-6	TRBJ1-6	TRBD1	once	TGTGCCAGCAGCTTGGAGGGACAGGGAATAAAATCACCCCTCCACTTT	CASSLEGQGIKSPLHF
TRBV15	TRBJ1-1	NA	NA	TGTGCCACCAGCAGGTGGGGGGCTGAAGCTTTCTTT	CATSRWGAEAFF
TRBV7-9	TRBJ2-5	TRBD1	NA	TGTGCCAGCCATAGAGGACAGGGACAAGAGACCCAGTACTTC	CASHRGQGQETQYF
TRBV9	TRBJ1-1	NA	NA	TGTGCCAGCAGCGTAGGGGGCACCACTGAAGCTTTCTTT	CASSVGGTTEAFF
TRBV18	TRBJ2-1	TRBD2	NA	TGTGCCAGCTCACTCTTAGCGGGGGCGGACTACAATGAGCAGTTCTTC	CASSLLAGADYNEQFF
TRBV18	TRBJ2-3	TRBD1	NA	TGTGCCAGCTCACCAGCAACAGGGGGTCGAGATACGCAGTATTTT	CASSPATGGRDTQYF
TRBV24-1	TRBJ2-7	TRBD2	NA	TGTGCCACCAGTGACAATCACCCGCGACTAGCGGGTGTTCCCTACGAGCAGTACTTC	CATSDNHPRLAGVPYEQYF
TRBV7-7	TRBJ2-5	TRBD2	NA	TGTGCTAGCAGCTTCGGGGGGGGGCTGACGGAGACCCAGTACTTC	CASSFGGGLTETQYF
TRBV18	TRBJ2-3	TRBD1	NA	TGTGCCAGCTCACAGGACAGGGCCGGGGGCGCAGATACGCAGTATTTT	CASSQDRAGGADTQYF
TRBV18	TRBJ1-6	NA	NA	TGTGCCAGCTCTCTCCGGGGGGGAAGGGATTCACCCCTCCACTTT	CASSLRGGRDSPLHF
TRBV9	TRBJ1-1	NA	NA	TGTGCCAGCAGCGCAGGGACATTTCGCTCTGAAGCTTTCTTT	CASSAGTFRSEAFF
TRBV4-2	TRBJ2-7	NA	NA	TGTGCCAGCAGCGGGAGAGGCTCAGCCTACGAGCAGTACTTC	CASSGRGSAYEQYF
TRBV6-5	TRBJ1-2	NA	NA	TGTGCCAGCAGCCGCGGGGGGGTGGGAGGCTACACCTTC	CASSRGGVGGYTF
TRBV24-1	TRBJ2-3	NA	NA	TGTGCCACCAGTGACCGGTTCACAGGGACAGATACGCAGTATTTT	CATSDRFTGTDTQYF
TRBV27	TRBJ2-2	NA	NA	TGTGCCAGCAGATCAGGCACCGGGGAGCTGTTTTTT	CASRSGTGELFF
TRBV3-1/TRBV3-2	TRBJ1-1	NA	once	TGTGCCAGCAGCCAGGGGGCGAGCAACTCTGAAGCTTTCTTT	CASSQGASNSEAFF
TRBV9	TRBJ2-2	TRBD2	few	TGTGCCAGCAGCGTAGATCCTAGCGGGGGACCGAGGGAGCTGTTTTTT	CASSVDPSGGPRELFF
TRBV7-9	TRBJ1-1	NA	once	TGTGCCAGCAGCTTAGGGGCACCGATGAACACTGAAGCTTTCTTT	CASSLGAPMNTEAFF
TRBV3-1/TRBV3-2	TRBJ2-3	NA	NA	TGTGCCAGCAGCTCCGCGCCCCCGAAAGATACGCAGTATTTT	CASSSAPPKDTQYF
TRBV6-6	TRBJ2-7	NA	once	TGTGCCAGCAGCGAGGGGACTGGATTCGAGCAGTACTTC	CASSEGTGFEQYF
TRBV24-1	TRBJ2-3	NA	NA	TGTGCCACCAAAAGCAGGGCAGATACGCAGTATTTT	CATKSRADTQYF
TRBV20-1	TRBJ2-7	TRBD2	NA	TGCAGTGCTAGTAGCGGGGGGGCCCAGTACGAGCAGTACTTC	CSASSGGAQYEQYF
TRBV27	TRBJ2-5	NA	NA	TGTGCCAGCAGTTTTAGCAGAAACCTCCAAGAGACCCAGTACTTC	CASSFSRNLQETQYF
TRBV29-1	TRBJ2-7	NA	NA	TGCTCCGCCGGGTCAACCTACGAGCAGTACTTC	CSAGSTYEQYF
TRBV11-3	TRBJ2-1	NA	NA	TGTGCCAGCAGCTTAGATGGGGGGACTGAGCAGTTCTTC	CASSLDGGTEQFF
TRBV11-2	TRBJ2-3	NA	NA	TGTGCCAGCACCCGACAGGGACTTACAGATACGCAGTATTTT	CASTRQGLTDTQYF
TRBV5-5	TRBJ2-5	TRBD2	NA	TGTGCCAGCAGCTTTAGAGAGCGGATACCGTGGGGGGGCCAAGAGACCCAGTACTTC	CASSFRERIPWGGQETQYF